This T cell receptor beta chain derives from a study of T cells expressing NK-cell markers. Overall study context: According to the study, TCR beta repertoires originated from sorted CD3+CD56+NKG2C+, CD3+CD56+NKG2C- and CD3+CD56-NKG2C+ T cells.

Details on this clonotype: Antigen specificity is unknown.

For TCR beta, cDNA was produced by 5'RACE template switching with UMIs. TCRdb reanalyzed the 5' RACE reads, giving one entry per CDR3 protein sequence and no DNA. This sample's clone table lists about 430,000 distinct CDR3 sequences. Study-wide results and caveats: A few of the donors also had these clonotypes leading their CD3+CD56-NKG2C+ fraction. Roughly 6 donors showed dominant NKG2C+ clonotypes comprising about 1.0-7.5% of their CD8+ T cells.

This CDR3 comprises 13 residues. Germline V lookup: CDR1 SQVTM, CDR2 ANQGSEA. The chain couples TRBV29-1 to TRBJ1-1. Material for sequencing was blood T cells: a sorted CD56 or NKG2C T cell subset, CD4+ or CD8+ T cells, or bulk PBMC T cells (not recorded which). This receptor was identified in a woman aged 50 to 60 in good health. The CDR3 loop is CSVKSFMNTEAFF.